The 7 T cell receptor beta chains in this list originate from one sample, sequenced in a study of CD8 T cells in Susac syndrome. A quantity of roughly 0.5 to 1 ug RNA underwent reverse transcription using random hexamers. MiXCR, applied by TCRdb to the immunoSEQ multiplex PCR reads, yields one record per CDR3 protein. Of 250,000 to 300,000 distinct CDR3 sequences detected, 85% appear once; the ten largest clones hold around 0.2%. The sequenced sample was CD8+ T cells from PBMCs. The receptors come from a human donor with multiple sclerosis.

The rearrangement joins TRBV5-1 to TRBJ2-2, with D unresolved. The CDR3 loop spans 15 amino acids. V was shortened by 0 bases and J by 1 base, with 7 bases between the two germline ends. Germline values: CDR1 SGHRS, CDR2 YFSETQ. CDR3 in amino acids: CASSLGTVNTGELFF. CDR3 bases: TGCGCCAGCAGCTTGGGGACGGTGAACACCGGGGAGCTGTTTTTT.

CDR3 loop: CASSFSGGGEQFF. The CDR3 region has the DNA TGTGCCAGCAGCTTCTCCGGGGGGGGAGAGCAGTTCTTC. This chain uses TRBV7-9 with TRBJ2-1; TRBD2 aligns across 8 bases. CDR1 SEHNR and CDR2 FQNEAQ come from the germline V gene (reference sequence). This CDR3 spans 13 amino acids. Trimming at V came to 3 bases and at J to 10 bases, leaving 5 bases not matched to a gene.

V is TRBV27 and J is TRBJ1-1; D might be TRBD1 (5 bases). The CDR3 spans 16 residues. CDR1 and CDR2 from the germline V gene are MNHEY and SMNVEV (reference sequence). The V and J ends lost 7 bases and 5 bases respectively, with 23 bases between them. The CDR3 coding sequence is TGTGCCAGCAAATGGGGCGTTGGGGGAATGGTAACTGAAGCTTTCTTT. This encodes CASKWGVGGMVTEAFF.

This chain connects TRBV7-6 to TRBJ2-5; TRBD1 might be the D (6 bases). The length of the CDR3 is 15 residues. CDR1 is SGHVS and CDR2 is FNYEAQ in the germline V gene. V lost 5 bases and J lost 5, with 18 bases in between. Here the CDR3 DNA reads TGTGCCAGCAGCGGGAACAGGGCCCTGGGGGAGACCCAGTACTTC. Protein product: CASSGNRALGETQYF. Drawing the rest from reference TRBV7-6 and TRBJ2-5, the complete variable domain is GAGVSQSPRYKVTKRGQDVALRCDPISGHVSLYWYRQALGQGPEFLTYFNYEAQQDKSGLPNDRFSAERPEGSISTLTIQRTEQRDSAMYRCASSGNRALGETQYFGPGTRLLVL.

In DNA, the CDR3 is TGTGCCAGCTCACCCGACAGGGGCCAGAAAACAGAGGGCTACACCTTC. Protein sequence: CASSPDRGQKTEGYTF. The chain is built from TRBV18 and TRBJ1-2; 8 bases align to TRBD1. The CDR3 is 16 amino acids. Germline values: CDR1 KGHSH, CDR2 LQKENI. V gave up 3 bases and J gave up 8 bases; unmatched junction bases: 14.

This sequence joins TRBV9 and TRBJ1-1, with 7 bases aligning to TRBD1. The germline CDR1 and CDR2 sequences are SGDLS and YYNGEE. V lost 0 bases, J lost 6 bases, and 8 bases stayed unmatched. The CDR3 extends over 15 amino acids. The CDR3 region has the DNA TGTGCCAGCAGCGTAGCGGCAGGGGGTCTGGCTGAAGCTTTCTTT. It encodes CASSVAAGGLAEAFF. Supplemented by reference TRBV9 and TRBJ1-1, the full variable domain reads DSGVTQTPKHLITATGQRVTLRCSPRSGDLSVYWYQQSLDQGLQFLIQYYNGEERAKGNILERFSAQQFPDLHSELNLSSLELGDSALYFCASSVAAGGLAEAFFGQGTRLTVV.

The chain is built from TRBV3-1 and TRBJ1-1, with 8 bases identical to TRBD1. Losses at the gene ends were 3 bases for V and 3 bases for J; bases not matched to a gene: 12. CDR1 and CDR2 from the germline V gene are LGHDT and YNNKEL (reference sequence). CDR3 length equals 17 residues. CDR3 sequence reads: CASSQKGIRDRYTEAFF. The CDR3 region has the DNA TGTGCCAGCAGCCAGAAGGGGATCCGGGACAGGTACACTGAAGCTTTCTTT. The variable domain in full, completed from reference TRBV3-1 and TRBJ1-1, reads DTAVSQTPKYLVTQMGNDKSIKCEQNLGHDTMYWYKQDSKKFLKIMFSYNNKELIINETVPNRFSPKSPDKAHLNLHINSLELGDSAVYFCASSQKGIRDRYTEAFFGQGTRLTVV.